There are a few counts of the clone carrying this T cell receptor beta chain. Antigen: not known. This specimen comes from a study of T cell repertoires in cytomegalovirus infection. Overall study context: Indications of both CMV infection and matching HLA type were provided by public TCR beta signatures.

TCRdb reprocessed the reads with MiXCR, giving one entry per CDR3 protein. The repertoire holds around 330,000 distinct CDR3 sequences, with 17% as singletons. Study-wide points: CMV-specific HLA-C-restricted TCR beta clonotypes dominated the ex vivo response. Identification of carriers of CMV plus the relevant HLA was achieved through cumulative public TCR beta family frequency.

This CDR3 has 13 amino acids. With 6 bases removed from V and 2 bases from J, the gap between germline ends came to 10 bases. Germline CDR1 and CDR2: KGHSH and LQKENI. The source is a human donor in good health (CMV status not recorded). Some clones in this sample may be carry-over from other donors' samples. This sequence joins TRBV18 and TRBJ2-5; perhaps TRBD1 as D (6 bases). The source material was PBMCs. This chain's CDR3 is CASSTGIQETQYF. CDR3 DNA sequence: TGTGCCAGCTCTACAGGGATTCAAGAGACCCAGTACTTC.